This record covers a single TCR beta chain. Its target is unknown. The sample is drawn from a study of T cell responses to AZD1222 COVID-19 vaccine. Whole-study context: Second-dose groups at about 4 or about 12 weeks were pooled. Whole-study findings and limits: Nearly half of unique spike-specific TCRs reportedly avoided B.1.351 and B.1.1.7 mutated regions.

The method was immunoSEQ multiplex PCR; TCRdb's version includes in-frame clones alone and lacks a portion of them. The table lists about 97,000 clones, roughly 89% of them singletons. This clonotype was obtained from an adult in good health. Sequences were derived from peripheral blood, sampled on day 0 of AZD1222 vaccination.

CDR3 in DNA: TGTGCCACTCCCGGGACAGGGGCCTCATCTAACTATGGCTACACCTTC. This translates into CATPGTGASSNYGYTF. The chain employs TRBV27 and TRBJ1-2; 10 bases map to TRBD1. Germline CDR1 MNHEY, CDR2 SMNVEV (reference sequence). After removal of 10 bases from V and 0 bases from J, the junction contained 11 bases not matched to a gene. The CDR3 covers 16 residues.